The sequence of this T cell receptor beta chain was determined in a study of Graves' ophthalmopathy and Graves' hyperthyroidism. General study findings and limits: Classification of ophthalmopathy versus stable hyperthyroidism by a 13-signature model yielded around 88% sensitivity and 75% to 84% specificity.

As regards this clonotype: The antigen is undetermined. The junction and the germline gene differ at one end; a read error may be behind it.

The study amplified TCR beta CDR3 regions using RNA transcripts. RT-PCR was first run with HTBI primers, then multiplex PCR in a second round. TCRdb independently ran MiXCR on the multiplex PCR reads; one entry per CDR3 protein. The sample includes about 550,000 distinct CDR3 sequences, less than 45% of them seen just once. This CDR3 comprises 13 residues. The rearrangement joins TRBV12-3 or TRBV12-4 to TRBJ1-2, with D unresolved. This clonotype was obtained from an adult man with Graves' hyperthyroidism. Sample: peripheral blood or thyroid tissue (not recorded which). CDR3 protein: CASSLAGSHGYTF. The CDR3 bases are TGTGCCAGCAGCTTAGCCGGGTCTCATGGCTACACCTTC.